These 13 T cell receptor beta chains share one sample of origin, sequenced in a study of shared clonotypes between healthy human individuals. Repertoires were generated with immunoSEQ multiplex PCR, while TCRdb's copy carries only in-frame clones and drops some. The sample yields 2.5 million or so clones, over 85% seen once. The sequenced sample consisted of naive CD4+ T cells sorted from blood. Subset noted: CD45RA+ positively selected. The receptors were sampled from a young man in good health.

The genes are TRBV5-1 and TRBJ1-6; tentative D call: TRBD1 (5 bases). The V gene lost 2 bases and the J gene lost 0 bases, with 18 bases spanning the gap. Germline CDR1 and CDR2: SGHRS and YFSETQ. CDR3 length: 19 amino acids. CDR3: CASSLEPGLTFSYNSPLHF. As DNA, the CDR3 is TGCGCCAGCAGCTTAGAACCGGGACTGACCTTCTCCTATAATTCACCCCTCCACTTT.

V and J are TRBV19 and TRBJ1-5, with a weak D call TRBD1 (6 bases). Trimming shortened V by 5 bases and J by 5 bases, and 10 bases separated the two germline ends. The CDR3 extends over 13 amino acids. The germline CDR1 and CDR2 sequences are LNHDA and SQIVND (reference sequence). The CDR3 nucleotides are TGTGCCAGTAGTGGGGACAATTATCAGCCCCAGCATTTT. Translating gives CASSGDNYQPQHF.

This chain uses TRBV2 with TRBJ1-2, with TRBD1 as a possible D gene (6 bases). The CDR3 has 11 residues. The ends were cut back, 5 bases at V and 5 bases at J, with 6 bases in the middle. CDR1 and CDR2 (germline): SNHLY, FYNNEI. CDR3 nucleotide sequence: TGTGCCAGCAGTACAGGGTATGGCTACACCTTC. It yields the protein CASSTGYGYTF.

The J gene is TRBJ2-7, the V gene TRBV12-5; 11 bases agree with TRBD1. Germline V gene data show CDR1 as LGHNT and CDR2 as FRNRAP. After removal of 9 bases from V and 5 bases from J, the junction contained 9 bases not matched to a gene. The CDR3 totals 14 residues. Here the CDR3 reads CASGDRGALDEQYF. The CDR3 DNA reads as TGTGCTAGCGGGGACAGGGGGGCCTTGGACGAGCAGTACTTC. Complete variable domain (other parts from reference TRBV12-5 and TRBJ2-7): DARVTQTPRHKVTEMGQEVTMRCQPILGHNTVFWYRQTMMQGLELLAYFRNRAPLDDSGMPKDRFSAEMPDATLATLKIQPSEPRDSAVYFCASGDRGALDEQYFGPGTRLTVT.

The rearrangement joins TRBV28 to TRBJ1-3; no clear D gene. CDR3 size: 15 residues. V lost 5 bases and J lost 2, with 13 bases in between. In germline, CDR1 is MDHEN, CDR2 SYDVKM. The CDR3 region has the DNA TGTGCCAGCAGTCCGGCGAGGGTCCCTGGAAACACCATATATTTT. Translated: CASSPARVPGNTIYF.

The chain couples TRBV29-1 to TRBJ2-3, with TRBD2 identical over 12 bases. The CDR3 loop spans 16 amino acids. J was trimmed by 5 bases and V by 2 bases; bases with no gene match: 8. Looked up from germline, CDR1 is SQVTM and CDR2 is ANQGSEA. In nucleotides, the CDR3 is TGCAGCGTTGAACGGGGCTCTAGCGGGAGGGTAGATACGCAGTATTTT. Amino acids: CSVERGSSGRVDTQYF.

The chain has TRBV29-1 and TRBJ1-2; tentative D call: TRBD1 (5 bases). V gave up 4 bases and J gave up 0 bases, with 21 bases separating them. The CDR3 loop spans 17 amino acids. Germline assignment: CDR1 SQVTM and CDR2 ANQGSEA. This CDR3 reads CSVVPGTGSSTNYGYTF. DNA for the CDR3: TGCAGCGTTGTTCCGGGAACAGGCAGTAGTACTAACTATGGCTACACCTTC.

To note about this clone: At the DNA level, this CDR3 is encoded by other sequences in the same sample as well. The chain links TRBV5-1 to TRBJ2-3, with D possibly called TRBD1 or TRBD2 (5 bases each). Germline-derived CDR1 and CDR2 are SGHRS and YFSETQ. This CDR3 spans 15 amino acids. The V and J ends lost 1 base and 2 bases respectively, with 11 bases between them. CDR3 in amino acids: CASSLSGRYTDTQYF. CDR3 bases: TGCGCCAGCAGCTTGTCGGGGCGTTACACAGATACGCAGTATTTT.

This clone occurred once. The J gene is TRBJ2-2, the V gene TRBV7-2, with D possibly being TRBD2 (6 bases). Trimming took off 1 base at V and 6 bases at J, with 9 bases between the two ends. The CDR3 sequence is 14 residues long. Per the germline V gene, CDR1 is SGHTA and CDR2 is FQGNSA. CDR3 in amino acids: CASSLEQRAGELFF. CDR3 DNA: TGTGCCAGCAGCTTAGAACAGCGGGCCGGGGAGCTGTTTTTT.

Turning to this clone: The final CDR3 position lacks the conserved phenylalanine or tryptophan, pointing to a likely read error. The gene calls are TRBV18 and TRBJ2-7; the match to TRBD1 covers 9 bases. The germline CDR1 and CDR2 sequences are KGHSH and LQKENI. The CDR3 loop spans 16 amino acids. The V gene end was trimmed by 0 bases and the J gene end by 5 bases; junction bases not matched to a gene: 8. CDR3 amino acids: CASSPPGTGFFDEQYL. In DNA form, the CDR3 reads TGTGCCAGCTCACCACCGGGGACAGGGTTTTTCGACGAGCAGTACCTC.

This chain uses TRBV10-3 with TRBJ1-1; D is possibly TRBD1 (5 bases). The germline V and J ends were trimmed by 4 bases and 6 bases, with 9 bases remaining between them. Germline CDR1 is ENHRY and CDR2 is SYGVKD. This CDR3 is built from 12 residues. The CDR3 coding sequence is TGTGCCATCAGTGGGGGCGGCCCTGAAGCTTTCTTT. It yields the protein CAISGGGPEAFF.

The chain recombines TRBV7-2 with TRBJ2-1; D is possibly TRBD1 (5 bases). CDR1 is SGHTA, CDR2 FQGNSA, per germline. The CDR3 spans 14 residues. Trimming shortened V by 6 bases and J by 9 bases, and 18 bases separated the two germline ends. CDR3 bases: TGTGCCAGCAGTCCTTCTCAGGGTTTGGGTGAGCAGTTCTTC. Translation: CASSPSQGLGEQFF.

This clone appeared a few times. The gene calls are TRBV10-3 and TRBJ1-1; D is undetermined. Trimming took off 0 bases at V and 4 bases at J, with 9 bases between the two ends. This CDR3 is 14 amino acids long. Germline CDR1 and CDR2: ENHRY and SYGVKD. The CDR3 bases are TGTGCCATCAGTGAGTCGAACGTTGTCACTGAAGCTTTCTTT. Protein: CAISESNVVTEAFF.